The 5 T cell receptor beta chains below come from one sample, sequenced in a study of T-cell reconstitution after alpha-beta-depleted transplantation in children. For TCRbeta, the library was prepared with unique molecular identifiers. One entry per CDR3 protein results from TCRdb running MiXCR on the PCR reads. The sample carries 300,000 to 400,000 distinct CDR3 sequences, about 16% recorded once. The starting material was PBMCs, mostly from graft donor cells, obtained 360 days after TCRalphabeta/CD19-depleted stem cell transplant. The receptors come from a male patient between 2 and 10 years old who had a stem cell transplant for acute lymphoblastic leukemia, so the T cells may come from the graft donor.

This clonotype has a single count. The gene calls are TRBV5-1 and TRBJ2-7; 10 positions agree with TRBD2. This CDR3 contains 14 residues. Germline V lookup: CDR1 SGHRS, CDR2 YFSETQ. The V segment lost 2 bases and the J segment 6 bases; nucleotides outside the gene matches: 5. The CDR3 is CASSFLAGDTEQYF. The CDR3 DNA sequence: TGCGCCAGCAGCTTCCTAGCGGGAGACACCGAGCAGTACTTC.

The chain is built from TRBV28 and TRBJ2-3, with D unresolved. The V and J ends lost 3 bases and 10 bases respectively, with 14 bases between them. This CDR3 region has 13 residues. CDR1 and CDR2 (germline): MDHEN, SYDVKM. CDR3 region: CASSFKDPPPQYF. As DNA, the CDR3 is TGTGCCAGCAGTTTTAAGGACCCCCCTCCGCAGTATTTT.

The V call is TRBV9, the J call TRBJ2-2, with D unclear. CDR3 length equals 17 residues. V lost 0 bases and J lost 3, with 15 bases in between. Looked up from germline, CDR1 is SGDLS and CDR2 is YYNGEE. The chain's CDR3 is CASSVGLLNWDTGELFF. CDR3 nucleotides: TGTGCCAGCAGCGTAGGTCTCCTCAACTGGGACACCGGGGAGCTGTTTTTT.

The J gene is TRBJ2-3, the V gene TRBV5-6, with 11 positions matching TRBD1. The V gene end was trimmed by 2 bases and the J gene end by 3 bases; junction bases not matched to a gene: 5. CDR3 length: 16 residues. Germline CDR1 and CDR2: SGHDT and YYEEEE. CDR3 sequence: CASSFRTGGSTDTQYF. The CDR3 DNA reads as TGTGCCAGCAGCTTCCGGACAGGGGGCTCGACAGATACGCAGTATTTT.

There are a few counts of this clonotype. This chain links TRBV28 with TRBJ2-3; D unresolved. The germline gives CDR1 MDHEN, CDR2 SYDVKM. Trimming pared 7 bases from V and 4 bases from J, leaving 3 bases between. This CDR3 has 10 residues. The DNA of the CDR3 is TGTGCCAGCACCGCAGATACGCAGTATTTT. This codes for CASTADTQYF. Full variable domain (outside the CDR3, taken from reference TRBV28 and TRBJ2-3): DVKVTQSSRYLVKRTGEKVFLECVQDMDHENMFWYRQDPGLGLRLIYFSYDVKMKEKGDIPEGYSVSREKKERFSLILESASTNQTSMYLCASTADTQYFGPGTRLTVL.